These 31 T cell receptor beta chains were sequenced from one sample in a study of OX40 agonist ivuxolimab in advanced cancers. Repertoires were generated with immunoSEQ multiplex PCR, while TCRdb's copy carries only in-frame clones and drops some. This table has about 68,000 clones, about 83% appearing once. This specimen consisted of CD4+ or CD8+ T cells sorted from blood, obtained in a trial of the OX40 agonist ivuxolimab. These receptors all stem from an adult with an advanced solid tumor such as melanoma, head and neck, liver or kidney cancer.

CDR3 loop: CSVGGDYEQYF. The CDR3 nucleotides are TGCAGCGTTGGCGGAGACTACGAGCAGTACTTC. The chain employs TRBV29-1 and TRBJ2-7; D ambiguous. Trimming removed 4 bases from V and 3 bases from J, with 7 bases in between. The CDR3 has 11 amino acids. Per germline, CDR1 SQVTM and CDR2 ANQGSEA.

This sequence joins TRBV27 and TRBJ1-2; the D is unclear. Germline values: CDR1 MNHEY, CDR2 SMNVEV (reference sequence). CDR3 length equals 12 residues. Trimming cost V 2 bases and J 6 bases, with 7 bases left between them. The CDR3 spells CASSLTGNGYTF. Here the CDR3 DNA reads TGTGCCAGCAGTTTAACGGGAAATGGCTACACCTTC.

The rearrangement links TRBV9 to TRBJ2-7; D tentatively fits TRBD1 or TRBD2 (6 bases each). Germline CDR1 reads SGDLS; CDR2 reads YYNGEE. This CDR3 is 15 amino acids long. V lost 0 bases, J lost 1 base, and 11 bases lay in between. The CDR3 sequence is CASSVGIGGSYEQYF. In DNA, the CDR3 is TGTGCCAGCAGCGTAGGAATAGGGGGGTCCTACGAGCAGTACTTC. Looking up the rest from reference TRBV9 and TRBJ2-7 gives the full variable domain: DSGVTQTPKHLITATGQRVTLRCSPRSGDLSVYWYQQSLDQGLQFLIQYYNGEERAKGNILERFSAQQFPDLHSELNLSSLELGDSALYFCASSVGIGGSYEQYFGPGTRLTVT.

The J gene is TRBJ1-2, the V gene TRBV4-2; D is uncertain. Trimming removed 0 bases from V and 8 bases from J, with 10 bases in between. Germline-derived CDR1 and CDR2 are LGHNA and YNFKEQ. The CDR3 is 13 residues long. The CDR3 nucleotides are TGTGCCAGCAGCCAAGAAATGGTGGGCGGCTACACCTTC. Protein sequence: CASSQEMVGGYTF.

The chain employs TRBV19 and TRBJ2-5; the match to TRBD1 covers 8 bases. Losses at the gene ends were 8 bases for V and 5 bases for J; bases not matched to a gene: 10. The CDR3 has 14 amino acids. Germline CDR1 and CDR2: LNHDA and SQIVND (reference sequence). The DNA of the CDR3 is TGTGCCAGTGCTGGACAGGGCACGTGGGAGACCCAGTACTTC. Translation: CASAGQGTWETQYF.

This clone was found a few times. The J gene is TRBJ2-7, the V gene TRBV5-1; D ambiguous. The CDR3 is 12 residues long. The V gene's germline CDR1 is SGHRS and CDR2 YFSETQ. The germline V and J ends were trimmed by 4 bases and 2 bases, with 7 bases remaining between them. CDR3 DNA sequence: TGCGCCAGCAGCCCAGAAACCTACGAGCAGTACTTC. Translated: CASSPETYEQYF.

This clone was picked up a small number of times. The chain combines TRBV6-5 with TRBJ1-5; 10 bases fit TRBD1. V shed 11 bases, J shed 5 bases, and the junction held 6 bases outside the gene matches. This CDR3 has 13 amino acids. The germline V gene encodes CDR1 MNHEY and CDR2 SVGAGI. CDR3 coding DNA: TGTGCCGGCCTGGGACAGGGGTATCAGCCCCAGCATTTT. Amino acid sequence: CAGLGQGYQPQHF.

V gene TRBV29-1 combines with J gene TRBJ1-2; TRBD1 aligns across 11 bases. The CDR3 spans 13 residues. Germline V gene data show CDR1 as SQVTM and CDR2 as ANQGSEA. V lost 6 bases, J lost 6 bases, and 6 bases stayed unmatched. CDR3 nucleotides: TGCAGCGTCTTTGGACAGGGGGCGCATGGCTACACCTTC. Translating gives CSVFGQGAHGYTF. The full variable domain, completed using reference TRBV29-1 and TRBJ1-2, is SAVISQKPSRDICQRGTSLTIQCQVDSQVTMMFWYRQQPGQSLTLIATANQGSEATYESGFVIDKFPISRPNLTFSTLTVSNMSPEDSSIYLCSVFGQGAHGYTFGSGTRLTVV.

The chain has TRBV18 and TRBJ2-5; D is unresolved. There are 11 residues in the CDR3. In germline, CDR1 is KGHSH, CDR2 LQKENI. The V end lost 3 bases, the J end lost 2 bases, and 1 base lay between the germline ends. In nucleotides, the CDR3 is TGTGCCAGCTCACCTCAAGAGACCCAGTACTTC. This codes for CASSPQETQYF.

The chain recombines TRBV5-1 with TRBJ2-7, with 7 bases that match TRBD1. The trim removed 4 bases at V and 0 bases at J, leaving 10 bases unmatched. The CDR3 sequence is 16 residues long. Germline lookup yields CDR1 SGHRS and CDR2 YFSETQ. The CDR3 loop is CASSPGQATPSYEQYF. The CDR3 bases are TGCGCCAGCAGCCCCGGACAGGCCACCCCCTCCTACGAGCAGTACTTC.

The chain recombines TRBV4-1 with TRBJ1-4; 11 bases match TRBD1. V shed 3 bases, J shed 3 bases, and the junction held 6 bases outside the gene matches. Germline V gene sequence: CDR1 MGHRA, CDR2 YSYEKL. This CDR3 region has 17 residues. CDR3 bases: TGCGCCAGCAGCCACTCGGGACAGGGGGGGGCTAATGAAAAACTGTTTTTT. This codes for CASSHSGQGGANEKLFF.

This sequence joins TRBV7-9 and TRBJ1-1, with D tentatively TRBD1 (5 bases). V lost 4 bases and J 7 bases, leaving 16 bases between the germline ends. CDR1 is SEHNR and CDR2 is FQNEAQ in the germline V gene (reference sequence). This CDR3 is 14 amino acids long. CDR3 nucleotide sequence: TGTGCCAGCAGCTCCACGGGGGACTTCGGTGAAGCTTTCTTT. Protein product: CASSSTGDFGEAFF.

The chain recombines TRBV19 with TRBJ2-1; D unresolved. V shed 7 bases and J shed 4 bases, with 14 bases lying between them. Germline V gene sequence: CDR1 LNHDA, CDR2 SQIVND (reference sequence). The CDR3 consists of 14 residues. This CDR3 is CASTDFMGYNEQFF. CDR3 nucleotide sequence: TGTGCCAGTACGGATTTCATGGGTTACAATGAGCAGTTCTTC.

This clone has a handful of counts. This chain links TRBV7-2 with TRBJ1-1; 10 bases agree with TRBD1. CDR1 and CDR2 (germline): SGHTA, FQGNSA. Unmatched junction bases numbered 5, after V lost 2 bases and J lost 5 bases. The CDR3 extends over 15 amino acids. In DNA form, the CDR3 reads TGTGCCAGCAGCTTACGGGGGACAGGGGAAACTGAAGCTTTCTTT. It specifies CASSLRGTGETEAFF.

The rearrangement uses TRBV5-4 and TRBJ2-3, with a weak D call TRBD1 (6 bases). This CDR3 is 16 amino acids long. Trimming took off 4 bases at V and 2 bases at J, with 17 bases between the two ends. Germline V gene sequence: CDR1 SGHNT, CDR2 YYREEE (reference sequence). The CDR3 DNA reads as TGTGCCAGCAGCAAGCCAACAGGGTCGGACACAGATACGCAGTATTTT. Translating it yields CASSKPTGSDTDTQYF.

This chain links TRBV5-1 with TRBJ2-2; 9 bases map to TRBD1. Losses at the gene ends were 4 bases for V and 5 bases for J; bases not matched to a gene: 6. The CDR3 loop spans 15 amino acids. Germline V gene data show CDR1 as SGHRS and CDR2 as YFSETQ. The DNA of the CDR3 is TGCGCCAGCAGCCTCGGGACAGGGAGGACCGGGGAGCTGTTTTTT. This encodes CASSLGTGRTGELFF.

The rearrangement joins TRBV9 to TRBJ2-2; 11 positions match TRBD2. J gave up 6 bases and V 0 bases, and 4 bases lay outside the gene matches. CDR3 length: 16 residues. Germline CDR1 and CDR2: SGDLS and YYNGEE. This CDR3 reads CASSVALTSGAGELFF. CDR3 sequence (DNA): TGTGCCAGCAGCGTAGCTCTGACTAGCGGGGCCGGGGAGCTGTTTTTT.

This rearrangement joins TRBV19 to TRBJ2-1; D is unresolved. The CDR3 has 16 amino acids. In germline, CDR1 is LNHDA, CDR2 SQIVND (reference sequence). Trimming removed 4 bases from V and 5 bases from J, with 18 bases in between. CDR3 nucleotide sequence: TGTGCCAGTAGTACCGGAACAGCCCCCCCAGACAATGAGCAGTTCTTC. Encoded protein: CASSTGTAPPDNEQFF.

In its sample, this clone was seen a few times. The chain has TRBV7-8 and TRBJ2-7, with D possibly matching TRBD1 (6 bases). CDR1 and CDR2 from the germline V gene are SGHVS and FQNEAQ. The CDR3 runs to 18 residues. V was clipped by 3 bases and J by 0 bases, with 21 bases between them. The CDR3 nucleotides read TGTGCCAGCAGCTTCACCCGAATTCACAGGGTTAGCTCCTACGAGCAGTACTTC. Translated, it gives CASSFTRIHRVSSYEQYF.

The chain recombines TRBV5-1 with TRBJ1-1; a possible D gene is TRBD1 (5 bases). CDR3 length: 16 amino acids. V was pared by 2 bases and J by 6 bases, with 20 bases between. Germline values: CDR1 SGHRS, CDR2 YFSETQ. For the CDR3, the DNA is TGCGCCAGCAGCTTAAATGTGGGGGGTCCTAACGCTGAAGCTTTCTTT. Translation: CASSLNVGGPNAEAFF. The full variable domain, in which reference TRBV5-1 and TRBJ1-1 provide the parts outside the CDR3, is KAGVTQTPRYLIKTRGQQVTLSCSPISGHRSVSWYQQTPGQGLQFLFEYFSETQRNKGNFPGRFSGRQFSNSRSEMNVSTLELGDSALYLCASSLNVGGPNAEAFFGQGTRLTVV.

J is TRBJ2-7 and V is TRBV29-1; a weak D match, TRBD1 (5 bases). V lost 3 bases to trimming and J lost 6 bases, with 9 bases between them. The germline V gene has CDR1 SQVTM and CDR2 ANQGSEA. This CDR3 region has 11 residues. Written as DNA, the CDR3 is TGCAGCGTTGACAGGGTGGGCGAGCAGTACTTC. Protein sequence: CSVDRVGEQYF.

The V and J genes are TRBV2 and TRBJ2-4, with 9 bases identical to TRBD1. Germline CDR1 and CDR2: SNHLY and FYNNEI. The CDR3 spans 15 residues. V was clipped by 5 bases and J by 10 bases; unmatched bases: 12. The chain's CDR3 is CASSTTGGAGRIQYF. Written as DNA, the CDR3 is TGTGCCAGCAGTACCACAGGGGGCGCAGGACGAATTCAGTACTTC.

The chain recombines TRBV7-2 with TRBJ2-3; TRBD2 matches 12 bases. Germline CDR1 and CDR2: SGHTA and FQGNSA. CDR3 size: 15 residues. V shed 5 bases, J shed 5 bases, and the junction held 5 bases outside the gene matches. CDR3 residues: CASSRLAGEIDTQYF. The CDR3 nucleotides read TGTGCCAGCAGCCGACTAGCGGGGGAAATAGATACGCAGTATTTT. The full variable domain, rest sourced from reference TRBV7-2 and TRBJ2-3, is GAGVSQSPSNKVTEKGKDVELRCDPISGHTALYWYRQSLGQGLEFLIYFQGNSAPDKSGLPSDRFSAERTGGSVSTLTIQRTQQEDSAVYLCASSRLAGEIDTQYFGPGTRLTVL.

V and J are TRBV29-1 and TRBJ2-1; D is undetermined. Germline CDR1 is SQVTM and CDR2 is ANQGSEA. The CDR3 sequence is 11 residues long. Trimming removed 7 bases from V and 7 bases from J, with 11 bases in between. Here the CDR3 reads CSGLQTNEQFF. CDR3 DNA: TGCAGCGGCCTACAGACGAATGAGCAGTTCTTC.

The CDR3 DNA sequence: TGTGCCAGCTCACCCATGACAGAGACCCAGTACTTC. Its protein product is CASSPMTETQYF. The chain carries TRBV18 and TRBJ2-5; D is uncertain. The CDR3 is made up of 12 amino acids. V dropped 3 bases and J dropped 4 bases, with 6 bases sitting between them. Germline values: CDR1 KGHSH, CDR2 LQKENI.

This chain links TRBV4-2 with TRBJ1-3; tentative D call: TRBD1 (6 bases). V shed 3 bases and J shed 0 bases, with 15 bases lying between them. The CDR3 runs 17 residues. Per the germline V gene, CDR1 is LGHNA and CDR2 is YNFKEQ. The CDR3 DNA follows: TGTGCCAGCAGCCACCTCGGACAGCGGAGCTCTGGAAACACCATATATTTT. Residues: CASSHLGQRSSGNTIYF.

The chain carries TRBV11-1 and TRBJ1-2; weak D call: TRBD1 (5 bases). Per the germline V gene, CDR1 is SGHAT and CDR2 is FQDESV (reference sequence). This CDR3 region has 13 residues. The V end lost 7 bases, the J end lost 4 bases, and 13 bases lay between the germline ends. The chain's CDR3 is CASTRRDAYGYTF. The CDR3 coding sequence is TGTGCCAGCACCCGCCGGGACGCCTATGGCTACACCTTC.

The chain is built from TRBV12-5 and TRBJ2-1; D tentatively fits TRBD1 or TRBD2 (6 bases each). V was clipped by 2 bases and J by 8 bases, with 13 bases between them. The germline gives CDR1 LGHNT, CDR2 FRNRAP. This CDR3 region has 14 residues. As DNA, the CDR3 is TGTGCTAGTGGTTTGACCAGGAGGGGGGATGAGCAGTTCTTC. It is translated as CASGLTRRGDEQFF.

This chain uses TRBV5-1 with TRBJ2-5; TRBD1 matches 7 bases. V lost 5 bases to trimming and J lost 2 bases; unmatched junction nucleotides: 6. The germline V gene has CDR1 SGHRS and CDR2 YFSETQ. This CDR3 spans 14 amino acids. CDR3 DNA: TGCGCCAGCAGACTCGGGACAGCTCAAGAGACCCAGTACTTC. Translated, it gives CASRLGTAQETQYF.

The genes are TRBV6-5 and TRBJ1-3; D unresolved. The germline CDR1 and CDR2 sequences are MNHEY and SVGAGI. The germline V and J ends were trimmed by 6 bases and 1 base, with 13 bases remaining between them. This CDR3 is 15 amino acids long. CDR3 residues: CASRSSGSSGNTIYF. The CDR3 DNA sequence: TGTGCCAGCAGGTCCTCTGGAAGTTCTGGAAACACCATATATTTT.

The V and J genes are TRBV5-1 and TRBJ1-1; 7 nucleotides align to TRBD1. The CDR3 runs 15 residues. The germline V gene has CDR1 SGHRS and CDR2 YFSETQ. Unmatched junction bases numbered 2, after V lost 0 bases and J lost 0 bases. CDR3 bases: TGCGCCAGCAGCTTGGGGGACAGCCTGAACACTGAAGCTTTCTTT. Its translation: CASSLGDSLNTEAFF.